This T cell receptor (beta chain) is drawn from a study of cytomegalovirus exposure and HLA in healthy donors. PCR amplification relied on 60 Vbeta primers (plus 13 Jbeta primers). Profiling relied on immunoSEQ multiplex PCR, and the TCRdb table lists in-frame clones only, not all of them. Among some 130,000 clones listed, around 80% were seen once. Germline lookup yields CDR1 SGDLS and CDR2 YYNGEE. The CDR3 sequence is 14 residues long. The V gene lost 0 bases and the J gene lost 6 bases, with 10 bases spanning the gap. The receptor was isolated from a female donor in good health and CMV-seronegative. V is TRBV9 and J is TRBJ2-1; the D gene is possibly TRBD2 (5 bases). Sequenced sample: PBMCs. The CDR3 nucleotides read TGTGCCAGCAGCGTAGATGAGGGTTTCAATGAGCAGTTCTTC. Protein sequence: CASSVDEGFNEQFF.